This entry concerns a single T cell receptor beta chain. Which antigen it targets is not known. Within one base of it there is no much larger clone, and no base qualities were kept. CDR1 and CDR2 are drawn from the germline V gene: SGHVS, FQNEAQ. Deletion took 1 base off V and 5 bases off J, with a span of 14 bases between the germline ends. From the cysteine up to the phenylalanine, the CDR3 has a length of 15 residues. Only CDR3 DNA is held: 45 bases, read in frame from base 1. During the collection period, no infections or other immune events were recorded for the healthy donors. To calibrate time-dependent variance in a beta-binomial model of T-cell clone differential abundance, blood repertoires from healthy donors were used as a training cohort. The training cohort comprised roughly ten healthy donors, 3 female and 7 male. The donors were between roughly 29 and 64 years old, with an average age of roughly 40 years. Whole blood was collected from each healthy donor at three time points spaced two weeks apart and obtained from a commercial supplier. For immunosequencing, genomic DNA was extracted from whole blood that had not been sorted.

This entry is derived from a study of identifying expanded T cells in peripheral blood (dated by TCRdb to the late 2010s). Some background on the complete study: Separate aliquots of the same genomic DNA pool were sequenced to produce technical replicates, and four replicates were compared in pairs. Broad study findings and their caveats: Variance in clone template counts between approximately two-week samples significantly increased with total template count across all healthy donors. Between technical replicates the binomial model flagged about 1.2 differentially abundant clones, whereas over roughly 2 weeks the binomial model flagged about 16.4 and over about 4 weeks approximately 20. Across all healthy-donor time intervals, the beta-binomial model significantly lowered both the number of clones called differentially abundant and the false-positive rate. The authors expected biological variance in healthy repertoires might increase further over much longer intervals such as months to years.

The immunoSEQ Assay, which relies on bias-controlled multiplex PCR amplification of genomic DNA, was used to profile TCRbeta CDR3 regions. The original methods were these. The absolute abundance of each unique TCRbeta CDR3 region was quantified after sequences were collapsed and filtered. Differential abundance was tested with a binomial (Fisher-equivalent) model and with a beta-binomial model adding time-dependent variance fitted from healthy donors. Clones with fewer than 5 combined templates were removed, and differential abundance was called for clones with a Benjamini-Hochberg FDR below 0.01. Using the form v = (b*log(k)+a)^2, the beta-binomial variance was modeled as a function of the total template count across the two samples. TCRdb's version of the immuneACCESS table is confined to in-frame rearrangements and falls short of the full clone set. An unresolved V gene accounts for under half of the shortfall where checked; the remainder is of unknown origin. V, J and clone size are taken as reported in that table, and D and trimming were inferred from the DNA itself. This sample has approximately 91,000 clones in its table, and more than 70% of those were observed once. Roughly 4% of the sample is taken by the ten largest.

The specimen was blood. The sequence was collected from a person aged 18 to 75 in good health. The chain is assembled from TRBV7-8 and TRBJ1-1; the D gene is perhaps TRBD1, from 5 matching bases. Here is the DNA: TGTGCCAGCAGCTTAGTTGGCCAGGGAGGGACTGAAGCTTTCTTT. This is translated as CASSLVGQGGTEAFF.